This TCR beta chain was recorded in a study of a mutant IDH1 vaccine in newly diagnosed glioma. About the study: Most had both radiotherapy and temozolomide beforehand; others had only one. Study-level points and caveats: The occurrence of vaccine-induced immune responses was seen in around 93% of patients.

Clones were sequenced by immunoSEQ multiplex PCR, and TCRdb holds only the in-frame ones, with some missing. This table holds fewer than 50,000 clones, just under 95% found once. The CDR3 covers 16 residues. CDR1 and CDR2 from the germline V gene are SGHDT and YYEEEE. Losses at the gene ends were 0 bases for V and 5 bases for J; bases not matched to a gene: 7. For this clone: The target antigen is unknown.

The time point is: baseline, week 1 (first vaccination visit). Treatment noted: pre-vaccination baseline after standard-of-care therapy. Every donor had a new WHO grade 3 or 4 astrocytoma that was IDH1-mutant, with loss of nuclear ATRX. The chain couples TRBV5-6 to TRBJ1-4; 7 bases agree with TRBD1. The specimen was PBMCs, collected from a glioma patient treated with radiotherapy, temozolomide or both. This clonotype originated in a man younger than 30 with glioma. In DNA, the CDR3 is TGTGCCAGCAGCTTGGTTTCCGGGACAGCGAATGAAAAACTGTTTTTT. Protein product: CASSLVSGTANEKLFF.